Shown below are 22 T cell receptor beta chains from a single sample sequenced in a study of brain metastases from non-small cell lung cancer. Sequenced by immunoSEQ multiplex PCR; TCRdb stores in-frame clones only, minus some. The sample gives about 2,500 clones, more than 80% of which show up once; roughly two fifths is in the top ten. The material sequenced was tissue from a brain metastasis. The receptors stem from a donor aged 40 or over with non-small cell lung cancer.

This clone was seen a single time. The rearrangement joins TRBV19 to TRBJ1-1; 7 bases fit TRBD1. From germline, CDR1 is LNHDA and CDR2 SQIVND (reference sequence). There are 13 residues in the CDR3. Trimming removed 5 bases from V and 5 bases from J; junction bases left unmatched: 5. The CDR3 region is CASSPSRGTEAFF. The CDR3 nucleotides read TGTGCCAGTAGTCCCAGCAGGGGGACTGAAGCTTTCTTT.

Here the CDR3 reads CASSLGSSEQYF. CDR3 nucleotides: TGTGCCAGCAGCTTAGGTAGCAGCGAGCAGTACTTC. The V and J genes are TRBV7-9 and TRBJ2-7; no clear D. Trimming left V 1 base short and J 6 bases short, with 7 bases between. Germline-derived CDR1 and CDR2 are SEHNR and FQNEAQ (reference sequence). This CDR3 region has 12 residues. The variable domain in full, with the rest retrieved from reference TRBV7-9 and TRBJ2-7, is DTGVSQNPRHKITKRGQNVTFRCDPISEHNRLYWYRQTLGQGPEFLTYFQNEAQLEKSRLLSDRFSAERPKGSFSTLEIQRTEQGDSAMYLCASSLGSSEQYFGPGTRLTVT.

This clone was recorded a few times. The gene calls are TRBV6-2 or TRBV6-3 and TRBJ1-2; D unresolved. CDR1 is MNHEY, CDR2 SVGEGT, per germline. V lost 6 bases, J lost 8 bases, and 10 bases lay in between. The CDR3 consists of 11 residues. The CDR3, as DNA: TGTGCCAGCAGCCACGGCCCAGGCTACACCTTC. It specifies CASSHGPGYTF.

This rearrangement joins TRBV6-2 or TRBV6-3 to TRBJ1-5, with 9 positions matching TRBD1. The CDR3 sequence is 19 residues long. The germline gives CDR1 MNHEY, CDR2 SVGEGT. With V trimmed by 5 bases and J by 4 bases, 18 bases remained unmatched. The CDR3 region has the DNA TGTGCCAGCAGTCCAGGGGACAGGGTCCGGTTTAATAGGAATCAGCCCCAGCATTTT. It codes for CASSPGDRVRFNRNQPQHF.

V gene TRBV15 combines with J gene TRBJ2-3; 11 bases agree with TRBD2. Germline V lookup: CDR1 LNHNV, CDR2 YYDKDF (reference sequence). The CDR3 is made up of 16 amino acids. The ends lost 4 bases at V and 3 bases at J; junction bases unmatched: 6. This CDR3 is CATSTSLAGATDTQYF. The CDR3 bases are TGTGCCACCAGCACCTCACTAGCGGGGGCGACAGATACGCAGTATTTT.

The gene calls are TRBV9 and TRBJ2-7; 7 nucleotides line up with TRBD1. Germline V CDR1 and CDR2: SGDLS, YYNGEE. V lost 4 bases to trimming and J lost 2 bases; unmatched junction nucleotides: 9. CDR3 length equals 15 residues. The CDR3 coding sequence is TGTGCCAGCAGCCCATCCGGGACAGTAACCTACGAGCAGTACTTC. Translation: CASSPSGTVTYEQYF.

CDR3 bases: TGTGCCAGCAGTTATGCTTTTTGGGCTGGGGCCAACGTCCTGACTTTC. It yields the protein CASSYAFWAGANVLTF. The chain is built from TRBV6-2 or TRBV6-3 and TRBJ2-6; D call uncertain. CDR3 length: 16 residues. Germline CDR1 MNHEY, CDR2 SVGEGT. The V end was cut by 3 bases, the J end by 2 bases, with 11 bases between.

This clone was recorded a few times. The chain has TRBV6-5 and TRBJ2-1, with 8 bases aligning to TRBD2. Germline CDR1 and CDR2: MNHEY and SVGAGI. Unmatched junction bases numbered 7, after V lost 5 bases and J lost 10 bases. The CDR3 consists of 13 residues. CDR3 amino acids: CASSNGGAGEQFF. The CDR3 coding sequence is TGTGCCAGCAGTAACGGGGGGGCTGGGGAGCAGTTCTTC.

This clone turned up a few times. V is TRBV30 and J is TRBJ2-1; 8 bases agree with TRBD2. CDR3 length: 15 residues. Germline CDR1 and CDR2: GTSNPN and SVGIG (reference sequence). With 3 bases clipped from V and 5 bases from J, the junction kept 9 bases outside the gene matches. CDR3 bases: TGTGCCTGGAGGATAGCGGGGATAATCGACAATGAGCAGTTCTTC. This codes for CAWRIAGIIDNEQFF. Supplemented by reference TRBV30 and TRBJ2-1, the full variable domain reads SQTIHQWPATLVQPVGSPLSLECTVEGTSNPNLYWYRQAAGRGLQLLFYSVGIGQISSEVPQNLSASRPQDRQFILSSKKLLLSDSGFYLCAWRIAGIIDNEQFFGPGTRLTVL.

The V call is TRBV7-2, the J call TRBJ2-7; D might be TRBD1 (6 bases). V lost 5 bases, J lost 5 bases, and 19 bases lay in between. There are 15 residues in the CDR3. Germline assignment: CDR1 SGHTA and CDR2 FQGNSA. CDR3 bases: TGTGCCAGCAGCCATATCGACAGGAGGAAGAACGAGCAGTACTTC. Translation: CASSHIDRRKNEQYF. The complete variable domain, with remaining parts taken from reference TRBV7-2 and TRBJ2-7, reads GAGVSQSPSNKVTEKGKDVELRCDPISGHTALYWYRQSLGQGLEFLIYFQGNSAPDKSGLPSDRFSAERTGGSVSTLTIQRTQQEDSAVYLCASSHIDRRKNEQYFGPGTRLTVT.

This clone was counted a single time. The chain recombines TRBV11-1 with TRBJ2-5; 7 bases fit TRBD1. The V gene end was trimmed by 3 bases and the J gene end by 4 bases; junction bases not matched to a gene: 8. The V gene's germline CDR1 is SGHAT and CDR2 FQDESV (reference sequence). The length of the CDR3 is 15 residues. CDR3 loop: CASSLQQGYGETQYF. The CDR3 nucleotides are TGTGCCAGCAGCTTGCAACAGGGGTACGGAGAGACCCAGTACTTC.

The CDR3 bases are TGTGCCAGCAGTGGCGAGCTTTACAATGAGCAGTTCTTC. Translated: CASSGELYNEQFF. The rearrangement joins TRBV2 to TRBJ2-1; D is ambiguous. V was shortened by 4 bases and J by 4 bases, with 8 bases between the two germline ends. The CDR3 extends over 13 amino acids. Germline CDR1 reads SNHLY; CDR2 reads FYNNEI.

This clone was found once. The chain recombines TRBV12-1 with TRBJ1-2; the table gives TRBD1 as D, unverified against the DNA. TRBV12-1 is given as a pseudogene. CDR3 size: 12 residues. In nucleotides, the CDR3 is TGTGCCACCCTCCCGACAGACTATGGCTACACCTTC. Translation: CATLPTDYGYTF.

This clone occurred a few times. This chain joins TRBV7-6 and TRBJ2-1; D is uncertain. Germline V lookup: CDR1 SGHVS, CDR2 FNYEAQ. The CDR3 totals 15 residues. The germline V and J ends were trimmed by 2 bases and 5 bases, with 13 bases remaining between them. The chain's CDR3 is CASSLHPSRNNEQFF. Here the CDR3 DNA reads TGTGCCAGCAGCTTACACCCCTCGCGCAACAATGAGCAGTTCTTC.

This rearrangement joins TRBV10-3 to TRBJ2-5, with 8 bases aligning to TRBD2. V shed 4 bases, J shed 4 bases, and the junction held 11 bases outside the gene matches. This CDR3 is built from 16 residues. Looked up from germline, CDR1 is ENHRY and CDR2 is SYGVKD. The CDR3 is CAISGSGGGTGETQYF. The CDR3 DNA reads as TGTGCCATCAGTGGTTCGGGCGGGGGGACCGGAGAGACCCAGTACTTC.

The J gene is TRBJ2-2, the V gene TRBV4-2; D ambiguous. Germline V lookup: CDR1 LGHNA, CDR2 YNFKEQ. Between the trimmed V and J ends, which lost 1 base and 6 bases, there was a span of 18 bases. This CDR3 region has 17 residues. The CDR3 bases are TGTGCCAGCAGCCAAGTTGCGAGCCCTCAAAGATCCGGGGAGCTGTTTTTT. Translated: CASSQVASPQRSGELFF.

The CDR3 sequence is CASSEGQPGNTIYF. CDR3 coding DNA: TGTGCCAGCAGCGAGGGCCAGCCTGGAAACACCATATATTTT. The V gene is TRBV9, the J gene TRBJ1-3; D is uncertain. Between the trimmed V and J ends, which lost 3 bases and 2 bases, there was a span of 9 bases. This CDR3 is 14 amino acids long. In germline, CDR1 is SGDLS, CDR2 YYNGEE. Using reference TRBV9 and TRBJ1-3 for the parts outside the CDR3, the full variable domain is DSGVTQTPKHLITATGQRVTLRCSPRSGDLSVYWYQQSLDQGLQFLIQYYNGEERAKGNILERFSAQQFPDLHSELNLSSLELGDSALYFCASSEGQPGNTIYFGEGSWLTVV.

The CDR3 reads CAIRDNEGDEAFF. CDR3 sequence (DNA): TGTGCCATCAGGGACAACGAGGGGGATGAAGCTTTCTTT. The J gene is TRBJ1-1, the V gene TRBV10-3, with D maybe TRBD1 (6 bases). Per the germline V gene, CDR1 is ENHRY and CDR2 is SYGVKD. The CDR3 consists of 13 residues. The V end was cut by 6 bases, the J end by 7 bases, with 15 bases between.

The V gene is TRBV19, the J gene TRBJ2-7; no firm D call. Looked up from germline, CDR1 is LNHDA and CDR2 is SQIVND (reference sequence). The CDR3 covers 15 residues. Trimming shortened V by 4 bases and J by 3 bases, and 16 bases separated the two germline ends. The CDR3 protein is CASSTLNLGNYEQYF. CDR3 bases: TGTGCCAGTAGTACCCTCAATCTAGGGAACTACGAGCAGTACTTC.

The chain recombines TRBV9 with TRBJ2-3; D gene ambiguous. CDR3 length equals 15 residues. The V gene lost 2 bases and the J gene lost 1 base, with 11 bases spanning the gap. CDR1 and CDR2 from the germline V gene are SGDLS and YYNGEE. CDR3 in DNA: TGTGCCAGCAGCGTCAATCATGATGGCACAGATACGCAGTATTTT. Protein product: CASSVNHDGTDTQYF.

This chain links TRBV24-1 with TRBJ1-3, with D unresolved. This CDR3 spans 15 amino acids. Trimming removed 3 bases from V and 0 bases from J, with 8 bases in between. Germline V gene lookup returns CDR1 KGHDR and CDR2 SFDVKD. The CDR3 loop is CATSDLIGSGNTIYF. As DNA, the CDR3 is TGTGCCACCAGTGATCTAATAGGCTCTGGAAACACCATATATTTT.

The chain combines TRBV29-1 with TRBJ1-3; D gene unclear. Germline CDR1 SQVTM, CDR2 ANQGSEA. Trimming took off 0 bases at V and 7 bases at J, with 13 bases between the two ends. The CDR3 is 14 amino acids. CDR3 region: CSVEDPVLGNTIYF. CDR3 sequence (DNA): TGCAGCGTTGAAGATCCGGTCTTGGGGAACACCATATATTTT.